This passage covers 22 T cell receptor beta chains from one sample sequenced in a study of spatial heterogeneity in lung cancer. TCRdb re-derived calls from the 5' RACE reads in MiXCR, one entry per CDR3 protein. Of approximately 12,000 distinct CDR3 sequences in the sample, approximately 6.2% are singletons; the top ten hold under 13%. Documented time point: sample taken at primary tumor resection. Whole RNA, which was extracted from tumor, nontumor lung tissue or frozen PBMC, was sequenced without any cell sorting. The sample in question was normal lung tissue next to the tumor, obtained at surgery. These receptors originate from a male donor with early-stage non-small cell lung cancer.

This clonotype was observed at least ten times. The genes are TRBV20-1 and TRBJ1-2; 8 bases are a match to TRBD1. Germline V lookup: CDR1 DFQATT, CDR2 SNEGSKA (reference sequence). This CDR3 region has 15 residues. The V and J ends lost 0 bases and 4 bases, in that order; junction bases with no gene match: 7. CDR3 amino acids: CSARDTDRAGYGYTF. The CDR3 region has the DNA TGCAGTGCTAGAGATACGGACAGGGCTGGCTATGGCTACACCTTC.

This clonotype turned up a few times. V and J are TRBV2 and TRBJ2-7, with 13 bases identical to TRBD2. CDR3 length equals 16 residues. V lost 4 bases to trimming and J lost 3 bases; unmatched junction nucleotides: 6. The V gene's germline CDR1 is SNHLY and CDR2 FYNNEI. The DNA for the CDR3 is TGTGCCAGCAGTGCGGGACTAGCGGGGCGAAACTACGAGCAGTACTTC. It specifies CASSAGLAGRNYEQYF.

This clonotype was picked up many times. The rearrangement joins TRBV6-1 to TRBJ2-1; D perhaps matches TRBD2 (6 bases). This CDR3 has 15 amino acids. V was trimmed by 10 bases and J by 4 bases, leaving 20 bases between them. The germline gives CDR1 MNHNS, CDR2 SASEGT. The CDR3 nucleotides are TGTGCCATATCTGCCGGGACTGGGTTTTACAATGAGCAGTTCTTC. Translation gives CAISAGTGFYNEQFF.

This clonotype has at least ten counts. This chain connects TRBV30 to TRBJ2-1; D is unresolved. The V end lost 3 bases, the J end lost 0 bases, and 9 bases lay between the germline ends. There are 14 residues in the CDR3. Germline lookup yields CDR1 GTSNPN and CDR2 SVGIG (reference sequence). CDR3 bases: TGTGCCTGGAGCTTATTAAGCTCCTACAATGAGCAGTTCTTC. Translated: CAWSLLSSYNEQFF.

This clonotype was picked up many times. V and J are TRBV5-6 and TRBJ2-7, with no clear D. CDR3 size: 15 residues. The ends were cut back, 2 bases at V and 1 base at J, with 13 bases in the middle. CDR1 is SGHDT, CDR2 YYEEEE, per germline. This CDR3 is CASSFRSPSSYEQYF. The CDR3 DNA reads as TGTGCCAGCAGCTTCCGATCCCCTTCTTCCTACGAGCAGTACTTC. The variable domain in full, completed from reference TRBV5-6 and TRBJ2-7, reads DAGVTQSPTHLIKTRGQQVTLRCSPKSGHDTVSWYQQALGQGPQFIFQYYEEEERQRGNFPDRFSGHQFPNYSSELNVNALLLGDSALYLCASSFRSPSSYEQYFGPGTRLTVT.

This clonotype was observed many times. This chain joins TRBV25-1 and TRBJ2-2; 8 bases line up with TRBD2. CDR3 length: 15 amino acids. After removal of 3 bases from V and 5 bases from J, the junction contained 5 bases not matched to a gene. Looked up from germline, CDR1 is MGHDK and CDR2 is SYGVNS. CDR3 residues: CASSDAGGGTGELFF. CDR3 bases: TGTGCCAGCAGTGACGCGGGAGGAGGGACCGGGGAGCTGTTTTTT.

The chain employs TRBV30 and TRBJ1-6; the D is unclear. V was cut by 3 bases and J by 14 bases, with 20 bases left in between. The germline CDR1 and CDR2 sequences are GTSNPN and SVGIG (reference sequence). CDR3 length: 14 amino acids. The CDR3: CAWRSAGEIMALHF. The CDR3 region has the DNA TGTGCCTGGAGATCGGCAGGAGAAATTATGGCCCTCCACTTT.

This clonotype was recorded many times. The rearrangement uses TRBV12-3 or TRBV12-4 and TRBJ1-1, with TRBD1 matching over 8 bases. The CDR3 has 14 residues. Losses at the gene ends were 6 bases for V and 1 base for J; bases not matched to a gene: 4. The CDR3 loop reads CASSQTGANTEAFF. DNA of the CDR3: TGTGCCAGCAGCCAGACAGGGGCGAACACTGAAGCTTTCTTT.

This clonotype qualifies as large. The chain uses TRBV28 and TRBJ2-7; D is possibly TRBD1 (5 bases). The CDR3 covers 15 residues. V lost 9 bases and J lost 1, with 19 bases in between. Germline CDR1 MDHEN, CDR2 SYDVKM. The CDR3 protein is CASGATSTGSYEQYF. In DNA form, the CDR3 reads TGTGCCAGTGGGGCGACAAGTACCGGTTCCTACGAGCAGTACTTC.

This clonotype has a handful of counts. The CDR3 bases are TGTGCCAGCAGCTTGGTCGCGGGAGGCACAGAGACCCAGTACTTC. The encoded protein is CASSLVAGGTETQYF. The chain links TRBV7-2 to TRBJ2-5, with 8 bases identical to TRBD2. V shed 3 bases and J 4 bases; nucleotides not matched to a gene: 7. The CDR3 totals 15 residues. Germline V CDR1 and CDR2: SGHTA, FQGNSA. Complete variable domain (other parts from reference TRBV7-2 and TRBJ2-5): GAGVSQSPSNKVTEKGKDVELRCDPISGHTALYWYRQSLGQGLEFLIYFQGNSAPDKSGLPSDRFSAERTGGSVSTLTIQRTQQEDSAVYLCASSLVAGGTETQYFGPGTRLLVL.

This clonotype is judged medium-sized (0.01 to 0.1%). The chain combines TRBV24-1 with TRBJ2-3; 10 positions agree with TRBD1. This CDR3 has 17 amino acids. The germline V gene encodes CDR1 KGHDR and CDR2 SFDVKD. V was clipped by 6 bases and J by 5 bases; unmatched bases: 13. CDR3 coding DNA: TGTGCCACCAGTCCCCTCCAGTCCGGGACAGGGGAAGATACGCAGTATTTT. Its translation: CATSPLQSGTGEDTQYF.

This clonotype was recorded many times. The chain links TRBV27 to TRBJ2-5; 9 bases are shared with TRBD2. V lost 6 bases to trimming and J lost 1 base; unmatched junction nucleotides: 9. Germline-derived CDR1 and CDR2 are MNHEY and SMNVEV (reference sequence). CDR3 size: 16 residues. CDR3 amino acids: CASSSYSTSGQETQYF. CDR3 DNA: TGTGCCAGCAGCTCCTATTCGACTAGCGGCCAAGAGACCCAGTACTTC.

This clonotype was counted at least ten times. This chain links TRBV4-1 with TRBJ1-4, with TRBD1 matching over 11 bases. The V segment lost 0 bases and the J segment 8 bases; nucleotides outside the gene matches: 5. This CDR3 is built from 16 residues. Germline CDR1 and CDR2: MGHRA and YSYEKL. CDR3 loop: CASSQDPWTGGEKLFF. The CDR3 DNA follows: TGCGCCAGCAGCCAAGACCCCTGGACAGGGGGCGAAAAACTGTTTTTT.

This clonotype is categorized as medium-sized. The V gene is TRBV20-1, the J gene TRBJ1-2; 7 bases agree with TRBD1. The CDR3 is made up of 15 amino acids. V gave up 4 bases and J gave up 4 bases; unmatched junction bases: 12. Per germline, CDR1 DFQATT and CDR2 SNEGSKA (reference sequence). Written as DNA, the CDR3 is TGCAGTGCTACATCCGGGACAGAGATCCTCTATGGCTACACCTTC. Translating gives CSATSGTEILYGYTF.

The table lists this clonotype with many counts. This chain uses TRBV7-2 with TRBJ2-5; TRBD2 might be the D (5 bases). Germline assignment: CDR1 SGHTA and CDR2 FQGNSA. This CDR3 is 15 amino acids long. Trimming left V 7 bases short and J 6 bases short, with 21 bases between. The CDR3 loop is CASTPELPRGKTQYF. The CDR3 bases are TGTGCCAGCACCCCCGAACTACCCCGAGGGAAGACCCAGTACTTC.

This clonotype rates as medium-sized. The chain uses TRBV18 and TRBJ1-1; the D gene is possibly TRBD1 (5 bases). Germline loops: CDR1 KGHSH, CDR2 LQKENI. The CDR3 runs 15 residues. Trimming pared 3 bases from V and 0 bases from J, leaving 11 bases between. The DNA of the CDR3 is TGTGCCAGCTCACCTCAGGGCTCGATGAACACTGAAGCTTTCTTT. Its translation: CASSPQGSMNTEAFF.

This chain joins TRBV2 and TRBJ2-5; 8 nucleotides match TRBD2. The J segment lost 7 bases and the V segment lost 2 bases, leaving 9 bases of the junction unmatched. Germline V gene data show CDR1 as SNHLY and CDR2 as FYNNEI. This CDR3 has 15 amino acids. This CDR3 reads CASSEIRGSGRTQYF. As DNA, the CDR3 is TGTGCCAGCAGTGAAATAAGGGGGAGCGGGAGGACCCAGTACTTC.

This clonotype was detected many times. The chain couples TRBV28 to TRBJ2-7; 7 bases are shared with TRBD1. Germline V gene lookup returns CDR1 MDHEN and CDR2 SYDVKM. CDR3 length: 14 residues. With V trimmed by 6 bases and J by 0 bases, 5 bases remained unmatched. The CDR3 sequence: CASSTRQGSYEQYF. CDR3 DNA sequence: TGTGCCAGCAGCACCAGACAGGGCTCCTACGAGCAGTACTTC.

At least ten counts were recorded for this clonotype. The chain is built from TRBV27 and TRBJ1-5; no definite D call. Germline CDR1 is MNHEY and CDR2 is SMNVEV (reference sequence). The V end lost 2 bases, the J end lost 0 bases, and 14 bases lay between the germline ends. The length of the CDR3 is 17 residues. The CDR3 nucleotides read TGTGCCAGCAGTTTAAGGTATAGAACAAATAGCAATCAGCCCCAGCATTTT. Its protein is CASSLRYRTNSNQPQHF.

This clonotype has only a few counts. This chain links TRBV7-8 with TRBJ1-1, with 8 nucleotides matching TRBD1. This CDR3 has 14 amino acids. The V segment lost 4 bases and the J segment 5 bases; nucleotides outside the gene matches: 6. Germline V gene sequence: CDR1 SGHVS, CDR2 FQNEAQ. The DNA for the CDR3 is TGTGCCAGCAGCTCCCAGGGGGCGCCAACTGAAGCTTTCTTT. It translates to CASSSQGAPTEAFF.

This clonotype was observed at least ten times. The chain joins TRBV6-1 to TRBJ2-1; the D is unclear. V shed 2 bases and J shed 3 bases, with 5 bases lying between them. CDR1 and CDR2 (germline): MNHNS, SASEGT. The CDR3 extends over 13 amino acids. The DNA of the CDR3 is TGTGCCAGCAGTGAACGCTACTACAATGAGCAGTTCTTC. Residues: CASSERYYNEQFF.

This clonotype occurred many times. V is TRBV12-3 or TRBV12-4 and J is TRBJ2-5; TRBD1 might be the D (6 bases). This CDR3 is built from 11 residues. The V and J ends lost 6 bases and 7 bases respectively, with 9 bases between them. The CDR3 protein is CASRARGTQYF. For the CDR3, the DNA is TGTGCCAGCAGGGCCAGGGGGACCCAGTACTTC.